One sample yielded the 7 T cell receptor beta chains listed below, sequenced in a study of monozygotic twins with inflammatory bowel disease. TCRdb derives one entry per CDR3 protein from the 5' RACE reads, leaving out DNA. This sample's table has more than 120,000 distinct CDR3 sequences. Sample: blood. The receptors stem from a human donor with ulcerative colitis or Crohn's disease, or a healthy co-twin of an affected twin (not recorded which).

The CDR3 loop reads CASSFGEGVPNTEAFF. This chain uses TRBV7-2 with TRBJ1-1; checking the TCRdb D call of TRBD1 is not possible without DNA. This CDR3 contains 16 residues. Per germline, CDR1 SGHTA and CDR2 FQGNSA.

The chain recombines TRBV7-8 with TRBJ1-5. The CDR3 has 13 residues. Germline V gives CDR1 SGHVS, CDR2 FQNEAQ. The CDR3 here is CASSFGRWQPQHF.

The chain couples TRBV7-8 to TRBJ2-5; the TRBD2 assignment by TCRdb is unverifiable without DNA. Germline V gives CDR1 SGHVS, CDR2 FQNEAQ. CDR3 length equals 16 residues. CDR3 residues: CASSRTSGGVEETQYF.

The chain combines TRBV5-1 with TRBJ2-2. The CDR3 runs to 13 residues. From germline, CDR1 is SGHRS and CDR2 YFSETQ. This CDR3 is CASSFGRTGELFF.

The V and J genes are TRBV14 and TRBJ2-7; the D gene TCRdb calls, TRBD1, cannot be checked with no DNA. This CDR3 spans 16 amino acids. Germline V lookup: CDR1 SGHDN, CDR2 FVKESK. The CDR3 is CASSHHRGLGLGEQYF.

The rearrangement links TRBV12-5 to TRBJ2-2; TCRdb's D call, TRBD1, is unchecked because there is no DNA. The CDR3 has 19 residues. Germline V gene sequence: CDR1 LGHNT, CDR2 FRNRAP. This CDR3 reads CASGLGFRFQGTNTGELFF. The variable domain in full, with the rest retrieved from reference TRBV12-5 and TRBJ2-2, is DARVTQTPRHKVTEMGQEVTMRCQPILGHNTVFWYRQTMMQGLELLAYFRNRAPLDDSGMPKDRFSAEMPDATLATLKIQPSEPRDSAVYFCASGLGFRFQGTNTGELFFGEGSRLTVL.

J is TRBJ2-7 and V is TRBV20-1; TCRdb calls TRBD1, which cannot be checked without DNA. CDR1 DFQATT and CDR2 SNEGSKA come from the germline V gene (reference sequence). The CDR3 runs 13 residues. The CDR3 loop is CSDRGPSSYEQYF.